The rows below give T cell receptor beta chains drawn from one sample of a study of blood T cell repertoires in COVID-19. TCRdb keeps only in-frame clones here, not all; method: immunoSEQ multiplex PCR. Found here are approximately 21,000 clones, more than 80% of them singletons; the top ten hold 15% to 20%. The source material was peripheral blood. The receptors shown here come from a human donor in a cohort sampled during active COVID-19. Each CDR3 is given with its conserved first and last residue. Each record gives: V gene, D gene, J gene, clone size, CDR3 length, CDR3 protein, CDR3 DNA. A D gene is named only where the DNA matches it firmly. The listing skips clone size in some rows; elsewhere it reads once, few, many or a size class.

TRBV5-1	-	TRBJ2-6	-	18	CASSLRVRPDSGANVLTF	TGCGCCAGCAGCTTGAGAGTCAGGCCCGACTCTGGGGCCAACGTCCTGACTTTC
TRBV5-5	-	TRBJ2-1	-	15	CASSWGRGGYNEQFF	TGTGCCAGCAGCTGGGGTCGGGGAGGTTACAATGAGCAGTTCTTC
TRBV11-2	-	TRBJ1-6	-	14	CASSLAILNSPLHF	TGTGCCAGCAGCTTAGCTATTTTGAATTCACCCCTCCACTTT
TRBV5-1	-	TRBJ1-3	-	15	CASSLDLGSGNTIYF	TGCGCCAGCAGCTTGGATCTCGGGAGTGGAAACACCATATATTTT
TRBV18	-	TRBJ1-6	-	14	CASSRLGGDSPLHF	TGTGCCAGCTCACGGCTCGGGGGGGATTCACCCCTCCACTTT
TRBV5-1	-	TRBJ1-2	-	13	CASSLGQYYGYTF	TGCGCCAGCAGCTTGGGACAGTATTATGGCTACACCTTC
TRBV18	-	TRBJ1-1	-	13	CASSPGRSTEAFF	TGTGCCAGCTCACCAGGGAGGAGTACTGAAGCTTTCTTT
TRBV27	TRBD1	TRBJ2-2	once	15	CASSPGQTNTGELFF	TGTGCCAGCAGTCCGGGACAGACGAACACCGGGGAGCTGTTTTTT
TRBV6-5	-	TRBJ2-7	-	15	CASSYSSRGPYEQYF	TGTGCCAGCAGTTACTCATCCAGGGGTCCCTACGAGCAGTACTTC
TRBV4-3	TRBD1	TRBJ1-5	-	16	CASSQHLTGTGQPQHF	TGCGCCAGCAGCCAACACCTGACAGGGACTGGGCAGCCCCAGCATTTT
TRBV5-1	-	TRBJ1-1	-	14	CASNNEQTNTEAFF	TGCGCCAGCAACAACGAACAGACGAACACTGAAGCTTTCTTT
TRBV19	TRBD2	TRBJ2-1	few	23	CASSSGRDQTSSGGATTHNEQFF	TGTGCCAGTAGTAGCGGGCGGGACCAAACCTCTAGCGGGGGGGCCACGACGCACAATGAGCAGTTCTTC
TRBV11-2	-	TRBJ2-7	-	12	CASSPLSVEQYF	TGTGCCAGCAGCCCCCTATCTGTTGAGCAGTACTTC
TRBV7-9	TRBD1	TRBJ1-2	-	17	CASSSLRGRLSDYGYTF	TGTGCCAGCAGCTCCCTCAGGGGGCGTTTGAGTGACTATGGCTACACCTTC
TRBV2	TRBD1	TRBJ1-5	once	17	CASSVSSGQGPNQPQHF	TGTGCCAGCAGTGTATCATCAGGACAGGGTCCCAATCAGCCCCAGCATTTT
TRBV27	-	TRBJ1-2	-	12	CASGEAVSGYTF	TGTGCCAGCGGAGAAGCCGTATCCGGCTACACCTTC
TRBV19	TRBD1	TRBJ2-3	-	14	CASSPTGGKVTQYF	TGTGCCAGTAGTCCGACAGGGGGGAAAGTGACGCAGTATTTT
TRBV7-9	TRBD1	TRBJ1-3	once	15	CASSLSRTGGNTIYF	TGTGCCAGCAGCTTATCCAGGACAGGTGGAAACACCATATATTTT
TRBV5-4	-	TRBJ1-2	-	14	CASSLDRETYGYTF	TGTGCCAGCAGCTTGGACAGGGAAACCTACGGCTACACCTTC
TRBV5-1	TRBD1	TRBJ2-2	-	19	CASSLSVFGTGATRGELFF	TGCGCCAGCAGCTTGTCGGTCTTCGGGACAGGGGCCACTAGGGGGGAGCTGTTTTTT
TRBV5-1	-	TRBJ1-2	-	13	CASDKGRGGGYTF	TGCGCCAGCGATAAAGGCAGGGGCGGCGGCTACACCTTC
TRBV20-1	-	TRBJ2-1	-	12	CSASAAAGEQFF	TGCAGTGCTAGTGCAGCGGCGGGTGAGCAGTTCTTC
TRBV12-3/TRBV12-4	TRBD1	TRBJ2-7	once	12	CASRGQTYEQYF	TGTGCCAGCAGGGGACAGACCTACGAGCAGTACTTC
TRBV18	TRBD1	TRBJ1-1	-	17	CASSPVMGQGSVTEAFF	TGTGCCAGCTCACCAGTGATGGGACAGGGGTCCGTCACTGAAGCTTTCTTT
TRBV4-1	TRBD1	TRBJ1-6	-	15	CASMTGPTYNSPLHF	TGCGCCAGCATGACAGGGCCGACCTATAATTCACCCCTCCACTTT
TRBV5-1	-	TRBJ1-1	-	14	CASSPYQGNTEAFF	TGCGCCAGCAGCCCATATCAGGGGAACACTGAAGCTTTCTTT
TRBV11-3	TRBD1	TRBJ2-7	-	15	CASSLADRGPYEQYF	TGTGCCAGCAGCTTAGCCGACAGGGGGCCGTACGAGCAGTACTTC
TRBV18	-	TRBJ2-1	-	15	CASSPPGATYNEQFF	TGTGCCAGCTCACCGCCAGGGGCCACCTACAATGAGCAGTTCTTC
TRBV5-6	-	TRBJ2-1	-	11	CASSLAVEQFF	TGTGCCAGCAGCTTGGCCGTTGAGCAGTTCTTC
TRBV25-1	TRBD1	TRBJ1-6	-	14	CASRTGQGNSPLHF	TGTGCCAGCAGGACGGGACAGGGGAATTCACCCCTCCACTTT
TRBV27	-	TRBJ1-2	-	13	CASRQGQTRGYTF	TGTGCCAGCAGACAAGGACAGACGAGAGGCTACACCTTC
TRBV5-5	TRBD1	TRBJ1-5	-	15	CASSFGQGANQPQHF	TGTGCCAGCAGCTTCGGACAGGGGGCTAATCAGCCCCAGCATTTT
TRBV6-6	-	TRBJ1-1	-	14	CASSYRGRGTEAFF	TGTGCCAGCAGTTACAGGGGAAGGGGCACTGAAGCTTTCTTT
TRBV6-5	TRBD2	TRBJ2-7	once	12	CASSPSGGGIYF	TGTGCCAGCAGCCCCTCGGGGGGGGGCATCTACTTC
TRBV10-3	-	TRBJ2-1	-	12	CAISQTENEQFF	TGTGCCATCAGTCAGACTGAGAATGAGCAGTTCTTC
TRBV4-3	-	TRBJ2-2	-	15	CARSLGGGGGGELFF	TGCGCCCGCAGCCTCGGCGGGGGAGGGGGCGGGGAGCTGTTTTTT
TRBV27	-	TRBJ2-3	-	14	CASSWTAQTDTQYF	TGTGCCAGCAGTTGGACAGCCCAAACAGATACGCAGTATTTT
TRBV5-3	-	TRBJ1-5	-	16	CARSGRARGSNQPQHF	TGTGCCAGAAGTGGTCGGGCTAGGGGGAGCAATCAGCCCCAGCATTTT
TRBV20-1	TRBD2	TRBJ2-7	once	14	CSASGSGGAYEQYF	TGCAGTGCTAGTGGGAGCGGGGGTGCCTACGAGCAGTACTTC
TRBV4-3	-	TRBJ2-6	once	16	CASSQEGLSGANVLTF	TGCGCCAGCAGCCAAGAAGGACTCTCTGGGGCCAACGTCCTGACTTTC
TRBV7-2	-	TRBJ2-2	-	16	CASSLGKARSPGELFF	TGTGCCAGCAGCTTAGGAAAGGCGCGGTCACCGGGGGAGCTGTTTTTT
TRBV30	TRBD1	TRBJ1-6	-	15	CAWRDTGGDSSPLHF	TGTGCCTGGAGGGATACAGGGGGCGACTCTTCTCCCCTCCACTTT
TRBV2	TRBD1	TRBJ2-1	-	15	CASSRQGAAYNEQFF	TGTGCCAGCAGTCGACAGGGGGCCGCCTACAATGAGCAGTTCTTC
TRBV6-5	-	TRBJ1-5	-	14	CASSYGGAGQPQHF	TGTGCCAGCAGTTACGGTGGGGCTGGGCAGCCCCAGCATTTT
TRBV4-3	-	TRBJ1-4	-	15	CASSRELATNEKLFF	TGCGCCAGCAGCCGCGAGCTTGCAACTAATGAAAAACTGTTTTTT
TRBV10-3	-	TRBJ1-2	-	11	CAISGTNGYTF	TGTGCCATCAGTGGGACAAACGGCTACACCTTC
TRBV4-3	-	TRBJ1-1	-	16	CASSQERRGGLTEAFF	TGCGCCAGCAGCCAAGAACGTCGGGGGGGCCTCACTGAAGCTTTCTTT
TRBV2	-	TRBJ2-2	-	15	CASNREGPNTGELFF	TGTGCCAGCAACAGGGAGGGACCGAACACCGGGGAGCTGTTTTTT
TRBV30	-	TRBJ2-6	-	15	CAWSDWSSGANVLTF	TGTGCCTGGAGCGACTGGAGCTCTGGGGCCAACGTCCTGACTTTC
TRBV7-2	-	TRBJ1-3	-	15	CASSLDTGSGNTIYF	TGTGCCAGCAGCTTAGACACGGGCTCTGGAAACACCATATATTTT
TRBV4-2	-	TRBJ2-4	-	17	CASSQEGTTGAKNIQYF	TGTGCCAGCAGCCAAGAAGGTACTACCGGAGCCAAAAACATTCAGTACTTC
TRBV6-5	TRBD2	TRBJ2-4	few	16	CASSLAGAAAKNIQYF	TGTGCCAGCAGTTTAGCGGGGGCCGCCGCCAAAAACATTCAGTACTTC
TRBV29-1	-	TRBJ2-5	-	11	CSVTPGETQYF	TGCAGCGTTACCCCAGGGGAGACCCAGTACTTC